The 22 T cell receptor delta chains listed next were all sequenced from one sample in a study of gamma-delta chains in newborns, infants, children. TCRdb re-processed the reads via CATT. Among about 11,000 delta-chain clones listed, around 9% were seen once. Sequenced: blood. These receptor sequences come from a child who was a newborn, infant or young child, either healthy, febrile or measles-vaccinated (not recorded which).

This clone showed up just a few times. A much larger clone differs from this one at a single base, so this may be a read error. This sequence joins TRDV2 and TRDJ1; possible D gene TRDD3, 6 bases. This CDR3 spans 14 amino acids. Germline values: CDR1 GEAIGNYY, CDR2 EKD. CDR3 coding DNA: TGTGCCTGTGACACCTGGGGGTACACCGATAAACTCACCTTT. Translated, it gives CACDTWGYTDKLTF.

There are a few counts of this clone. Other nucleotide sequences in the sample specify the same CDR3. The rearrangement links TRDV2 to TRDJ2; 10 bases align to TRDD3. Per germline, CDR1 GEAIGNYY and CDR2 EKD. Trimming removed 0 bases from V and 1 base from J; junction bases left unmatched: 13. The CDR3 has 20 amino acids. CDR3 residues: CACDTMVGDTPPLLTAQLFF. CDR3 sequence (DNA): TGTGCCTGTGACACCATGGTGGGGGATACCCCTCCCCTTTTGACAGCACAACTCTTCTTT.

This chain links TRDV2 with TRDJ1, with D uncertain. V lost 3 bases and J lost 0, with 10 bases in between. CDR1 GEAIGNYY and CDR2 EKD come from the germline V gene. The CDR3 totals 14 residues. The CDR3 sequence is CACDPVDYTDKLIF. The CDR3 bases are TGTGCCTGTGACCCGGTTGATTACACCGATAAACTCATCTTT.

This clone was seen only a few times. At one of its ends the junction is not consistent with the germline gene, which may arise from a read error. In the same sample, other DNA sequences code for this CDR3. V usage is TRDV2 and J usage is TRDJ1; 10 bases line up with TRDD3. This CDR3 has 16 residues. Germline loops: CDR1 GEAIGNYY, CDR2 EKD. DNA of the CDR3: TGTGCCTGTGACACCCTCTGGGGGATAACCACCGATAAGCTCATCTTT. Protein sequence: CACDTLWGITTDKLIF.

The V gene is TRDV2, but the J gene lacks a call; TRDD3 is taken as the D call from the table, unchecked against the DNA. The CDR3 covers 17 residues. Germline CDR1 and CDR2: GEAIGNYY and EKD. CDR3 residues: CACDPLTVGNNTDKLTF. The DNA for the CDR3 is TGTGCCTGTGACCCCCTAACAGTGGGGAACAACACCGATAAACTCACCTTT.

Remarks on this clone: The sample contains more than one DNA sequence encoding this CDR3. The chain carries TRDV2 and TRDJ3; D is possibly TRDD3 (6 bases). The V end lost 3 bases, the J end lost 0 bases, and 11 bases lay between the germline ends. CDR1 and CDR2 (germline): GEAIGNYY, EKD. This CDR3 is 17 amino acids long. The CDR3 protein is CACDSTGSSWDTRQMFF. The CDR3 nucleotides read TGTGCCTGTGACTCGACTGGGAGCTCCTGGGACACCCGACAGATGTTTTTC.

For this clone: A much more abundant neighbour one base away suggests this may be a read error. Although no V gene was called, TRDJ3 is the J gene; the table's D gene call, TRDD3, was not cross checked with the DNA. The CDR3 contains 18 residues. This CDR3 is CACDSTGGYSWDTRQMFF. DNA of the CDR3: TGTGCCTGTGACAGTACTGGGGGATACTCCTGGGACACCCGTCAGATGTTTTTC.

Sample share makes this clone medium-sized. V and J are TRDV2 and TRDJ2; 9 bases map to TRDD3. The CDR3 loop spans 14 amino acids. Trimming took 2 bases from V and 4 from J; bases not matched to a gene: 1. Germline CDR1 and CDR2: GEAIGNYY and EKD. The CDR3 coding sequence is TGTGCCTGTGACATACTGGGGGAGACAGCACAACTCTTCTTT. Protein sequence: CACDILGETAQLFF.

This clone was observed a few times. The J gene is TRDJ1, the V gene TRDV2; D may be TRDD3 (6 bases). The germline V and J ends were trimmed by 0 bases and 6 bases, with 19 bases remaining between them. CDR3 length: 16 amino acids. Per the germline V gene, CDR1 is GEAIGNYY and CDR2 is EKD. CDR3 residues: CACDTLGHTGTYKLIF. The DNA of the CDR3 is TGTGCCTGTGACACCCTCGGCCATACTGGGACCTATAAACTCATCTTT.

In regard to this clone: A much larger clone differs from this one at a single base, so this may be a read error. V usage is TRDV2 and J usage is TRDJ1, with 9 bases fitting TRDD3. The CDR3 loop spans 18 amino acids. Trimming removed 3 bases from V and 0 bases from J; junction bases left unmatched: 13. Per germline, CDR1 GEAIGNYY and CDR2 EKD. The CDR3 loop is CACDVIAGAGGYTDKLIF. CDR3 nucleotides: TGTGCCTGTGACGTCATCGCGGGGGCTGGGGGATACACCGATAAACTCATCTTT.

This rearrangement joins TRDV2 to TRDJ1; D is undetermined. This CDR3 is built from 18 residues. V was shortened by 0 bases and J by 2 bases, with 21 bases between the two germline ends. Germline assignment: CDR1 GEAIGNYY and CDR2 EKD. Here the CDR3 DNA reads TGTGCCTGTGACACCATTCGGGTTCTAACGTCGCCGACCGATAAACTCATCTTT. Amino acids: CACDTIRVLTSPTDKLIF.

This clone was detected a few times. The chain employs TRDV2 and TRDJ1; 10 positions match TRDD3. This CDR3 has 16 residues. Trimming removed 4 bases from V and 2 bases from J; junction bases left unmatched: 9. The germline CDR1 and CDR2 sequences are GEAIGNYY and EKD. CDR3 bases: TGTGCCTGTGAGCTCCTGGGGGATATGGCTACCGATAAACTCATCTTT. It translates to CACELLGDMATDKLIF.

A few counts support this clone. The chain recombines TRDV2 with TRDJ3; 11 bases agree with TRDD3. CDR3 length equals 18 residues. Germline V lookup: CDR1 GEAIGNYY, CDR2 EKD. Trimming took 2 bases from V and 2 from J; bases not matched to a gene: 4. CDR3 bases: TGTGCCTGTGACATCTTACTGGGGGATACCTGGGACACCCGACAGATGTTTTTC. The encoded protein is CACDILLGDTWDTRQMFF.

The chain carries TRDV2 and TRDJ1, with TRDD3 as a possible D gene (5 bases). The CDR3 has 19 amino acids. The germline gives CDR1 GEAIGNYY, CDR2 EKD. Trimming cost V 1 base and J 0 bases, with 23 bases left between them. The DNA for the CDR3 is TGTGCCTGTGACACAATACGCGGGGGCTCCCAACCATACACCGATAAACTCATCTTT. It yields the protein CACDTIRGGSQPYTDKLIF.

This clone was seen only a few times. The chain uses TRDV2 and TRDJ1, with TRDD3 identical over 13 bases. Looked up from germline, CDR1 is GEAIGNYY and CDR2 is EKD. The length of the CDR3 is 17 residues. V lost 1 base to trimming and J lost 4 bases; unmatched junction nucleotides: 8. The chain's CDR3 is CACDTIPTGGYGDKLIF. The DNA for the CDR3 is TGTGCCTGTGACACAATTCCTACTGGGGGATACGGCGATAAACTCATCTTT.

The sample holds a few counts of this clone. The chain links TRDV2 to TRDJ1; 10 bases line up with TRDD3. The CDR3 consists of 23 residues. The trim removed 0 bases at V and 8 bases at J, leaving 32 bases unmatched. Germline values: CDR1 GEAIGNYY, CDR2 EKD. The CDR3 region has the DNA TGTGCCTGTGACACCGCCGAGGGGGATACGCGAGGGTCTTTCGGAACCCCGATAAAAAAACTCATCTTT. Amino acid sequence: CACDTAEGDTRGSFGTPIKKLIF.

The chain joins TRDV3 to TRDJ1; D perhaps matches TRDD3 (5 bases). Germline-derived CDR1 and CDR2 are TVYSNPD and GDNSRS (reference sequence). The CDR3 spans 14 residues. Trimming stripped 4 bases from V and 8 bases from J, with 23 bases between. In nucleotides, the CDR3 is TGTGCCTGTTCCGCCGGGGGCCCAACGGAGAAACTCATCTTT. Residues: CACSAGGPTEKLIF.

This clone was counted a few times. The chain is built from TRDV2 and TRDJ3; D is perhaps TRDD3 (6 bases). The CDR3 consists of 18 residues. Trimming left V 0 bases short and J 0 bases short, with 11 bases between. Germline CDR1 reads GEAIGNYY; CDR2 reads EKD. The CDR3 sequence: CACDTVGGASWDTRQMFF. The CDR3 region has the DNA TGTGCCTGTGACACCGTGGGGGGTGCCTCCTGGGACACCCGACAGATGTTTTTC.

A remark on this clone: One end of the junction is discordant with germline, which a read error may explain. V and J are TRDV2 and TRDJ3; TRDD3 matches 12 bases. The CDR3 runs to 20 residues. Germline V gene data show CDR1 as GEAIGNYY and CDR2 as EKD. The CDR3 nucleotides read TGTGCCTGTGGCACCGTACTGGGGGATACACTCTCCTGGGACACCCGACAGATGTTTTTC. This sequence encodes CACGTVLGDTLSWDTRQMFF.

This chain uses TRDV2 with TRDJ1, with TRDD3 matching over 10 bases. V dropped 3 bases and J dropped 5; count of bases not matched to a gene: 17. The CDR3 covers 18 residues. Germline V gene data show CDR1 as GEAIGNYY and CDR2 as EKD. The CDR3: CACDPVGPLGDVRDKLIF. The CDR3 DNA follows: TGTGCCTGTGACCCGGTCGGACCACTGGGGGATGTTCGGGATAAACTCATCTTT.

The sample holds a few counts of this clone. This sample includes further DNA sequences coding for the same CDR3. The rearrangement links TRDV2 to TRDJ3; 12 nucleotides agree with TRDD3. Germline V gene lookup returns CDR1 GEAIGNYY and CDR2 EKD. Trimming cost V 2 bases and J 1 base; bases outside gene matches: 5. CDR3 length: 19 residues. Here the CDR3 reads CACDKVLGDTSWDTRQMFF. In DNA form, the CDR3 reads TGTGCCTGTGACAAGGTACTGGGGGATACTTCCTGGGACACCCGACAGATGTTTTTC.

The V gene is TRDV2, the J gene TRDJ1, with 9 bases identical to TRDD3. Germline values: CDR1 GEAIGNYY, CDR2 EKD. V lost 3 bases, J lost 7 bases, and 14 bases stayed unmatched. The CDR3 totals 16 residues. The CDR3 here is CACDRLGDTGTFKLIF. DNA of the CDR3: TGTGCCTGTGACCGACTGGGGGACACCGGGACCTTTAAACTCATCTTT.